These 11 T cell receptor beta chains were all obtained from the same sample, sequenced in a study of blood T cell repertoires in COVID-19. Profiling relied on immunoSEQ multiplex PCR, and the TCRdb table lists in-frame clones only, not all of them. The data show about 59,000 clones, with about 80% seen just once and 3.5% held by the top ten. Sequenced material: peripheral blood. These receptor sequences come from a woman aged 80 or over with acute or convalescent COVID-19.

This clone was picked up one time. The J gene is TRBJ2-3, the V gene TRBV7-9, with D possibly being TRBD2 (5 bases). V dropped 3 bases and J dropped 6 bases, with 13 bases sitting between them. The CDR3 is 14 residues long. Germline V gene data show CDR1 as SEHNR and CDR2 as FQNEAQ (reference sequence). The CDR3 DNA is TGTGCCAGCAGCTTGCGGGCCGCGAGCGATACGCAGTATTTT. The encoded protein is CASSLRAASDTQYF.

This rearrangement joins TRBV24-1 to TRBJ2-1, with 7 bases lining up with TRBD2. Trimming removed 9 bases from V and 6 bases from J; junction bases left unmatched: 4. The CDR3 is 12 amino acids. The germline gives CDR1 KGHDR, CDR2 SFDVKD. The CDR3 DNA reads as TGTGCCACCTCGCCGGGGGGCAATGAGCAGTTCTTC. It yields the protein CATSPGGNEQFF.

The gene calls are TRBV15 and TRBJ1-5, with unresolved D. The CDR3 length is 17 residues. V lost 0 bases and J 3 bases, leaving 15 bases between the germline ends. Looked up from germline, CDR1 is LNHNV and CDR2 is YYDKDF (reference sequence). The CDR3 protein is CATSRDAFRTTNQPQHF. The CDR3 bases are TGTGCCACCAGCAGAGATGCTTTCAGAACTACCAATCAGCCCCAGCATTTT.

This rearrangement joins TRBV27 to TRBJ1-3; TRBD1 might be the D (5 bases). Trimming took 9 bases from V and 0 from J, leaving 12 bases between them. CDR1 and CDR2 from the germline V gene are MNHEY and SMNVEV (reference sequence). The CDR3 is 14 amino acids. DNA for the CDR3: TGTGCCAGTGCCAAGGGGAACTCTGGAAACACCATATATTTT. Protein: CASAKGNSGNTIYF.

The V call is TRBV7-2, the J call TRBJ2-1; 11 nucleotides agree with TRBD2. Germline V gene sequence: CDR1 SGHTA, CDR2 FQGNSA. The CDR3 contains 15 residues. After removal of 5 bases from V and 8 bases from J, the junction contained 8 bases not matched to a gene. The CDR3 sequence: CASSRSGGDLDEQFF. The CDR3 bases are TGTGCCAGCAGCCGTAGCGGGGGGGATTTGGATGAGCAGTTCTTC.

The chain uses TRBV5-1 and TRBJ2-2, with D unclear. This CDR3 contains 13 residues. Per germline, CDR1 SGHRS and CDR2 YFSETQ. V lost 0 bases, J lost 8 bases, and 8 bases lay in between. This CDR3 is CASSLGHPGELFF. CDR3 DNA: TGCGCCAGCAGCTTGGGACACCCGGGGGAGCTGTTTTTT.

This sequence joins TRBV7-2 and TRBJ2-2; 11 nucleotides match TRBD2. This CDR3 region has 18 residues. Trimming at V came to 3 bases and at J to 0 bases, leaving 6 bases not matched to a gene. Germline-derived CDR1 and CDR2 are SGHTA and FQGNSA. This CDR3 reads CASSLRTSGFANTGELFF. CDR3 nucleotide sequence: TGTGCCAGCAGCTTGAGGACTAGCGGGTTCGCGAACACCGGGGAGCTGTTTTTT.

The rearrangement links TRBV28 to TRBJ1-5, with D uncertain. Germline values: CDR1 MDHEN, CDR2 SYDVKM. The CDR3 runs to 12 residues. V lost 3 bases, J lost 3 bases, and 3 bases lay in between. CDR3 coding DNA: TGTGCCAGCAGTTTCTACAATCAGCCCCAGCATTTT. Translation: CASSFYNQPQHF.

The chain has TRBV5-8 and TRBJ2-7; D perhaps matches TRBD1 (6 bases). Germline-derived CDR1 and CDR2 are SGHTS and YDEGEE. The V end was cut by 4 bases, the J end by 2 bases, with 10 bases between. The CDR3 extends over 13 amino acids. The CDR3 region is CASSTDRPYEQYF. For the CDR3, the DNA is TGTGCCAGCAGCACAGACAGGCCCTACGAGCAGTACTTC.

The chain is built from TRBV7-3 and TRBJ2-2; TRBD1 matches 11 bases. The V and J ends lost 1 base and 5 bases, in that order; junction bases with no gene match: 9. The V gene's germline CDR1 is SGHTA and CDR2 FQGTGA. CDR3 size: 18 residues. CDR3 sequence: CASSLSGSRDRGTGELFF. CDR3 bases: TGTGCCAGCAGCTTAAGCGGATCGCGGGACAGGGGGACCGGGGAGCTGTTTTTT.

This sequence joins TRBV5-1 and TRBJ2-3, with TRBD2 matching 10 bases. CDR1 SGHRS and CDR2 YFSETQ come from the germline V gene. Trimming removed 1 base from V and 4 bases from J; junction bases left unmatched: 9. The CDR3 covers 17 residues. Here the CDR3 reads CASSLSPSGRGADTQYF. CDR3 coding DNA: TGCGCCAGCAGCTTGTCTCCTAGCGGGAGAGGGGCAGATACGCAGTATTTT.